This T cell receptor (beta chain) emerged from a study of T-cell reconstitution after alpha-beta-depleted transplantation in children. From germline, CDR1 is SGHRS and CDR2 YFSETQ. The V and J ends lost 4 bases and 5 bases, in that order; junction bases with no gene match: 2. The CDR3 sequence is 15 residues long. This clonotype was counted ten times or more. Unique molecular identifiers were incorporated when the TCRbeta library was constructed. TCRdb recomputed calls from the PCR reads with MiXCR, one row per CDR3 protein. The sample lists 230,000 or so distinct CDR3 sequences, approximately 12% seen once, with approximately 2.4% in the top ten.

V usage is TRBV5-1 and J usage is TRBJ2-3; 15 bases align to TRBD2. Here the sequenced sample was PBMCs from the stem cell graft donor, taken from the stem cell graft. The sequence was obtained from a human donor who donated a stem cell graft to a child with acute lymphoblastic leukemia. The CDR3 coding sequence is TGCGCCAGCAGCCCGGGACTAGCGGGAGGAGATACGCAGTATTTT. Its protein product is CASSPGLAGGDTQYF.